The rows below give T cell receptor beta chains drawn from one sample of a study of blood T cell repertoires in COVID-19. Clones were read by immunoSEQ multiplex PCR, and TCRdb kept only the in-frame ones, dropping some. This sample has more than 250,000 clones, with 70% to 90% found just once. The sample was PBMCs or T cells enriched from blood (not recorded which). These receptors all stem from a man aged 25 to 45 who had recovered from COVID-19. CDR3s include the opening cysteine and the closing phenylalanine or tryptophan. Fields, in order: D gene, clone size, J gene, V gene, CDR3 protein, CDR3 DNA. A D gene is named only where the DNA matches it firmly. Expanded clones are given a class, and other clones once, few, many or no size at all.

TRBD1	.	TRBJ1-6	TRBV6-5	CASSSRDRVNSPLHF	TGTGCCAGCAGCTCCCGGGACAGGGTTAATTCACCCCTCCACTTT
.	.	TRBJ1-4	TRBV29-1	CSGLGASTNEKLFF	TGCAGCGGGCTGGGGGCGTCAACTAATGAAAAACTGTTTTTT
.	.	TRBJ2-3	TRBV6-4	CASSARGHTITQYF	TGTGCCAGCAGTGCACGGGGACATACTATTACGCAGTATTTT
.	.	TRBJ1-1	TRBV5-1	CASSTGTGDTEAFF	TGCGCCAGCAGCACCGGGACGGGGGACACTGAAGCTTTCTTT
.	.	TRBJ2-2	TRBV7-2	CASRVPGYLTGELFF	TGTGCCAGCAGAGTACCGGGGTATTTGACCGGGGAGCTGTTTTTT
TRBD2	.	TRBJ2-5	TRBV4-1	CASSERAGGPLGSQYF	TGCGCCAGCAGCGAAAGAGCGGGGGGACCTTTGGGGTCCCAGTACTTC
TRBD2	.	TRBJ2-7	TRBV5-1	CASSTQGLAGEQYF	TGCGCCAGCAGCACCCAAGGACTAGCCGGAGAGCAGTACTTC
.	.	TRBJ1-3	TRBV5-4	CASSPTQGSSGNTIYF	TGTGCCAGCAGCCCGACCCAGGGGAGCTCTGGAAACACCATATATTTT
TRBD1	.	TRBJ1-5	TRBV6-5	CASSRNRGDQPQHF	TGTGCCAGCAGCCGCAACAGGGGCGATCAGCCCCAGCATTTT
TRBD1	.	TRBJ2-7	TRBV12-3/TRBV12-4	CASSPGQRYEQYF	TGTGCCAGCAGCCCGGGACAGAGGTACGAGCAGTACTTC
TRBD1	.	TRBJ2-7	TRBV11-1	CASSRQGSSYEQYF	TGTGCCAGCAGCAGACAGGGTTCAAGCTACGAGCAGTACTTC
TRBD1	.	TRBJ1-1	TRBV3-1/TRBV3-2	CASRGQGRTEAFF	TGTGCCAGCAGGGGACAGGGGCGGACTGAAGCTTTCTTT
TRBD1	.	TRBJ1-2	TRBV9	CASSVDIGGDSIFSPPLYGYTF	TGTGCCAGCAGCGTAGACATAGGTGGGGACAGCATATTTAGTCCCCCGCTCTATGGCTACACCTTC
TRBD2	.	TRBJ2-5	TRBV7-2	CASSWGGARETQYF	TGTGCCAGCAGTTGGGGAGGGGCCCGGGAGACCCAGTACTTC
.	.	TRBJ1-3	TRBV5-1	CASSLGGTSSGNTIYF	TGCGCCAGCAGCTTGGGAGGTACCAGCTCTGGAAACACCATATATTTT
TRBD1	.	TRBJ1-1	TRBV5-5	CATRGTGESEAFF	TGTGCCACCCGTGGGACAGGGGAATCTGAAGCTTTCTTT
TRBD1	.	TRBJ2-2	TRBV4-1	CASSQGQGLITGELFF	TGCGCCAGCAGCCAGGGACAGGGGCTCATAACCGGGGAGCTGTTTTTT
.	once	TRBJ2-5	TRBV6-6	CASSLQETQYF	TGTGCCAGCAGTTTACAAGAGACCCAGTACTTC